This TCR beta chain originates from a study of vaccination and CD4 T cells after COVID-19. Study information: Investigators took post-vaccine samples a median 72 days after dose two, within a range of 14 to 241.

At the Johns Hopkins FTIC core, DNA taken from cultured CD4+ T cells was sequenced by way of the Oncomine TCR Beta short-read assay. One entry per CDR3 protein results from TCRdb running MiXCR on the PCR reads. The table lists 20,000 or so distinct CDR3 sequences, 40% to 60% of them singletons. Germline lookup yields CDR1 LNHDA and CDR2 SQIVND (reference sequence). This CDR3 has 15 residues. The V and J ends lost 7 bases and 0 bases, in that order; junction bases with no gene match: 6. As concerns this clonotype: The antigen is unknown.

Treatment specified: roughly 10-day PBMC culture with coronavirus spike peptide pools or control peptides (ViraFEST assay). A negative selection step was used to isolate CD4+ T cells once culture had run for roughly 10 days. The gene calls are TRBV19 and TRBJ2-3, with TRBD2 identical over 8 bases. This TCR derives from a human donor who had recovered from COVID-19. This specimen consisted of CD4+ T cells from blood, cultured in vitro, obtained before SARS-CoV-2 vaccination. In nucleotides, the CDR3 is TGTGCCAGTACCGCTAGCGGGTCTAGCACAGATACGCAGTATTTT. Translated: CASTASGSSTDTQYF.